This paragraph covers one TCR beta chain sequence. This sample was taken from a study of CD4+ T cells in melanoma. The method was immunoSEQ multiplex PCR; TCRdb's version includes in-frame clones alone and lacks a portion of them. The data hold roughly 50,000 clones, with roughly nine tenths observed a single time. This CDR3 contains 13 residues. Between the trimmed V and J ends, which lost 1 base and 4 bases, there was a span of 8 bases. Germline V gene lookup returns CDR1 SGDLS and CDR2 YYNGEE. V gene TRBV9 combines with J gene TRBJ1-1, with D tentatively TRBD1 (5 bases). The source is a human donor with melanoma. Sequencing was done on a sample of peripheral blood. This CDR3 is CASSVYGGTEAFF. The CDR3 bases are TGTGCCAGCAGCGTATATGGGGGCACTGAAGCTTTCTTT.